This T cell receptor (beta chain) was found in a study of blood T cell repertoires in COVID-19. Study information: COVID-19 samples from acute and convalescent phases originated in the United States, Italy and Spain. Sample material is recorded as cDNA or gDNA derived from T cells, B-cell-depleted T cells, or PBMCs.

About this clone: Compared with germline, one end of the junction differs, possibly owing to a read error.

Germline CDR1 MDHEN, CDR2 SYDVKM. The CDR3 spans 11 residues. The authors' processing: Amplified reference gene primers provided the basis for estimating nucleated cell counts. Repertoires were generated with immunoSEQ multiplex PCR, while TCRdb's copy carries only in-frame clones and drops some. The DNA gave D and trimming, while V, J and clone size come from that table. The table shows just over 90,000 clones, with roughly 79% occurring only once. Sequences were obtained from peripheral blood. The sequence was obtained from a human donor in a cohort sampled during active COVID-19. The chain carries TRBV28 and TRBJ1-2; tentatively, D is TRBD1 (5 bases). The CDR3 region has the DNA TGTGCCAGCAGTTCTGAAAGGACAACGCTTTTC. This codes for CASSSERTTLF.